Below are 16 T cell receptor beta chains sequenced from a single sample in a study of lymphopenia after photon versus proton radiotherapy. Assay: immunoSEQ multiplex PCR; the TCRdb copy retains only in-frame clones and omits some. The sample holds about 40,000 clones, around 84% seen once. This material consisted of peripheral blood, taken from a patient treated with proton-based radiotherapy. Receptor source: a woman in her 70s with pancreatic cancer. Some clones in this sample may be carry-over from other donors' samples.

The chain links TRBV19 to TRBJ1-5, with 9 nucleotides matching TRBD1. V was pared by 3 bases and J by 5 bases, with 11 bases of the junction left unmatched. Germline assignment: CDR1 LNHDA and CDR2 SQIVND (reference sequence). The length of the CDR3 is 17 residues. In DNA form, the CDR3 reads TGTGCCAGTAGTATGACGCCGGGACAGGGTATTTATCAGCCCCAGCATTTT. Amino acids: CASSMTPGQGIYQPQHF.

This chain's CDR3 is CASSPLLAGVGEQYF. For the CDR3, the DNA is TGTGCCAGCAGCCCCTTACTAGCGGGAGTAGGCGAGCAGTACTTC. The chain recombines TRBV28 with TRBJ2-7, with TRBD2 identical over 11 bases. V lost 6 bases, J lost 6 bases, and 10 bases stayed unmatched. CDR3 length: 15 residues. CDR1 MDHEN and CDR2 SYDVKM come from the germline V gene.

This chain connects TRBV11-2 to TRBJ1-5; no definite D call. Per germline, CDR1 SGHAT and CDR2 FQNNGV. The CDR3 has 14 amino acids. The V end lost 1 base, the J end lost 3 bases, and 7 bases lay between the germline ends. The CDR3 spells CASSLGGANQPQHF. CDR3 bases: TGTGCCAGCAGCTTAGGGGGTGCCAATCAGCCCCAGCATTTT. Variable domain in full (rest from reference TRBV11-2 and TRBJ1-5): EAGVAQSPRYKIIEKRQSVAFWCNPISGHATLYWYQQILGQGPKLLIQFQNNGVVDDSQLPKDRFSAERLKGVDSTLKIQPAKLEDSAVYLCASSLGGANQPQHFGDGTRLSIL.

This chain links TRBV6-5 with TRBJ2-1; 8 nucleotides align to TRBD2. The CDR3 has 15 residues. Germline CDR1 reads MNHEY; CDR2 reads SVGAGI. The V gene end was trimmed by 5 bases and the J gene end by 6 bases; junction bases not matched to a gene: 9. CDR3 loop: CASSRSLAELNEQFF. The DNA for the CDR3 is TGTGCCAGCAGTCGTTCACTAGCGGAGCTCAATGAGCAGTTCTTC.

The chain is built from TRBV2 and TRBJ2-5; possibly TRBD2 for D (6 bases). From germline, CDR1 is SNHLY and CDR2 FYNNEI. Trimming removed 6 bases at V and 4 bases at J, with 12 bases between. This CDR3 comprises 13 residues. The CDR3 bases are TGTGCCAGCAGCTGGGCTAGCGCAGAGACCCAGTACTTC. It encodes CASSWASAETQYF.

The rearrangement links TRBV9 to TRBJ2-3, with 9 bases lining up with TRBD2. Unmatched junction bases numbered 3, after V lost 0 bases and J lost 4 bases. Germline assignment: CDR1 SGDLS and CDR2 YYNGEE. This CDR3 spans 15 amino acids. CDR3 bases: TGTGCCAGCAGCGTAGGGGCGGGAGGGGCAGATACGCAGTATTTT. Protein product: CASSVGAGGADTQYF. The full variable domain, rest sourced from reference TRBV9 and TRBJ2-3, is DSGVTQTPKHLITATGQRVTLRCSPRSGDLSVYWYQQSLDQGLQFLIQYYNGEERAKGNILERFSAQQFPDLHSELNLSSLELGDSALYFCASSVGAGGADTQYFGPGTRLTVL.

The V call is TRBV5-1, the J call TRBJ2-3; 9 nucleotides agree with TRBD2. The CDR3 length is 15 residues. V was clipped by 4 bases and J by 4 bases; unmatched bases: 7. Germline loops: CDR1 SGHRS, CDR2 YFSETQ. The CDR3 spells CASSVAGVSSDTQYF. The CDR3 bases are TGCGCCAGCAGCGTAGCGGGAGTCTCGTCAGATACGCAGTATTTT.

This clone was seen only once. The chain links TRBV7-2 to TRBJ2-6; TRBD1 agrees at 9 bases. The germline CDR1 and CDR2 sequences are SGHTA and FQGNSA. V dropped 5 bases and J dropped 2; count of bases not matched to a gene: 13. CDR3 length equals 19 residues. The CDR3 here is CASSPTSGTGLPGANVLTF. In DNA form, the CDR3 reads TGTGCCAGCAGCCCGACCTCCGGGACAGGGTTACCTGGGGCCAACGTCCTGACTTTC. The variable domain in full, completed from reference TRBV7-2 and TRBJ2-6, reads GAGVSQSPSNKVTEKGKDVELRCDPISGHTALYWYRQSLGQGLEFLIYFQGNSAPDKSGLPSDRFSAERTGGSVSTLTIQRTQQEDSAVYLCASSPTSGTGLPGANVLTFGAGSRLTVL.

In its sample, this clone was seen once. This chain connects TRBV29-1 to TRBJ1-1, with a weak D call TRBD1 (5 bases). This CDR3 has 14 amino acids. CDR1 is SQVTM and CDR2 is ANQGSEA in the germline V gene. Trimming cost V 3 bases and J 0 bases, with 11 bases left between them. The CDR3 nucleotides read TGCAGCGTTGACCAGGGTTTGGTGAACACTGAAGCTTTCTTT. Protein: CSVDQGLVNTEAFF. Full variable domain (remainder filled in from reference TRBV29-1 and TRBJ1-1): SAVISQKPSRDICQRGTSLTIQCQVDSQVTMMFWYRQQPGQSLTLIATANQGSEATYESGFVIDKFPISRPNLTFSTLTVSNMSPEDSSIYLCSVDQGLVNTEAFFGQGTRLTVV.

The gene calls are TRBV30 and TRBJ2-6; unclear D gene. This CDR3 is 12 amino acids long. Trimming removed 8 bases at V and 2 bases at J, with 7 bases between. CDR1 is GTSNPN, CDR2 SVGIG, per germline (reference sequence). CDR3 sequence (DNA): TGTGCCCGTTGGGCTGGGGCCAACGTCCTGACTTTC. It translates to CARWAGANVLTF.

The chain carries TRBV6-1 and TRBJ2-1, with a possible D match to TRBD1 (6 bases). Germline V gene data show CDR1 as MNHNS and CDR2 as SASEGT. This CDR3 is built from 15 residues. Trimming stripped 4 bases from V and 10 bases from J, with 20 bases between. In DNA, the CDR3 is TGTGCCAGCAGTGGCAGACAGGTACCCCCATGGGAGCAGTTCTTC. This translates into CASSGRQVPPWEQFF.

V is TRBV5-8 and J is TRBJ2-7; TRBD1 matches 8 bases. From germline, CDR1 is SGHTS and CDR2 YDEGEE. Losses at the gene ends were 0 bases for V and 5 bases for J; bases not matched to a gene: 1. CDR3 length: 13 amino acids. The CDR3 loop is CASSLVTGDEQYF. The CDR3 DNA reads TGTGCCAGCAGCTTGGTGACAGGGGACGAGCAGTACTTC.

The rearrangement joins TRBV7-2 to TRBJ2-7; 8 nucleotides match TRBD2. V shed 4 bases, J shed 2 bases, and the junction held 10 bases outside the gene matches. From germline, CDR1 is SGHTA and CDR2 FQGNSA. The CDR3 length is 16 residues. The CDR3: CASSYHSSGGAYEQYF. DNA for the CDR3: TGTGCCAGCAGCTATCACTCCTCGGGGGGGGCCTACGAGCAGTACTTC.

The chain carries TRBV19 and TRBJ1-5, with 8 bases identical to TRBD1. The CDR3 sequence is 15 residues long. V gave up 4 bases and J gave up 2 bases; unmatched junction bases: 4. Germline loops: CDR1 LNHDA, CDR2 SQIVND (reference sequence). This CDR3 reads CASSTDRDGNQPQHF. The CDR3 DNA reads TGTGCCAGTAGTACGGACAGGGATGGCAATCAGCCCCAGCATTTT. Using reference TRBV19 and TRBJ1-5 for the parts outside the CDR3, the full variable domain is DGGITQSPKYLFRKEGQNVTLSCEQNLNHDAMYWYRQDPGQGLRLIYYSQIVNDFQKGDIAEGYSVSREKKESFPLTVTSAQKNPTAFYLCASSTDRDGNQPQHFGDGTRLSIL.

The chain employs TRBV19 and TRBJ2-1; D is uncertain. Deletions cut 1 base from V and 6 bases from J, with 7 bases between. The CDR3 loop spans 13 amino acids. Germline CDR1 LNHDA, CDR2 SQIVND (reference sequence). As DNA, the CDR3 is TGTGCCAGTAGTATAGGTCCCCCCAATGAGCAGTTCTTC. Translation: CASSIGPPNEQFF.

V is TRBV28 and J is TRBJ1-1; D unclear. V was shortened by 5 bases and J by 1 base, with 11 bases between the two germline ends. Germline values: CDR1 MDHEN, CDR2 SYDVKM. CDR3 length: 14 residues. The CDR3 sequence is CASSPHTKNTEAFF. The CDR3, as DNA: TGTGCCAGCAGTCCACACACCAAGAACACTGAAGCTTTCTTT.